This TCR beta chain appears in the sequencing data of a study of STAT5B mutations in CD4+ large granular lymphocyte leukemia. Clones were read by immunoSEQ multiplex PCR, and TCRdb kept only the in-frame ones, dropping some. The sample shows fewer than 40,000 clones, 70% to 90% of them seen only once. Germline V lookup: CDR1 SNHLY, CDR2 FYNNEI. Trimming shortened V by 6 bases and J by 4 bases, and 12 bases separated the two germline ends. The CDR3 loop spans 13 amino acids. The chain uses TRBV2 and TRBJ1-1; a possible D gene is TRBD1 (5 bases). This TCR derives from a human donor in good health. The specimen sequenced was CD4+ T cells from blood buffy coats. This chain's CDR3 is CASSGQGGTEAFF. CDR3 nucleotides: TGTGCCAGCAGCGGGCAGGGAGGCACTGAAGCTTTCTTT.